The 20 T cell receptor beta chains reported below all come from one sample, sequenced in a study of blood T cells in healthy people across ages. A sample-barcoded 5' primer and a J-beta primer mix were used in a second PCR of roughly 6 to 11 cycles. A single record per CDR3 protein comes from TCRdb applying MiXCR to the 5' RACE reads. The sample has under 800,000 distinct CDR3 sequences, approximately 21% seen once; the top ten hold more than 3%. The sequencing input was blood. These receptors were taken from a man between 65 and 85 years old in good health.

The chain carries TRBV5-1 and TRBJ1-1; 9 bases line up with TRBD1. The CDR3 is made up of 15 amino acids. Germline loops: CDR1 SGHRS, CDR2 YFSETQ. Germline trimming cut 1 base from V and 1 base from J; bases unmatched to any gene: 2. The CDR3 loop reads CASSLRTGANTEAFF. The CDR3 DNA reads TGCGCCAGCAGCTTGAGGACAGGGGCGAACACTGAAGCTTTCTTT. The full variable domain, in which reference TRBV5-1 and TRBJ1-1 provide the parts outside the CDR3, is KAGVTQTPRYLIKTRGQQVTLSCSPISGHRSVSWYQQTPGQGLQFLFEYFSETQRNKGNFPGRFSGRQFSNSRSEMNVSTLELGDSALYLCASSLRTGANTEAFFGQGTRLTVV.

This chain links TRBV6-2 or TRBV6-3 with TRBJ2-5, with a possible D match to TRBD2 (6 bases). The DNA end is more similar to TRBJ2-1, so the J call may be wrong. There are 15 residues in the CDR3. Germline CDR1 MNHEY, CDR2 SVGEGT. CDR3 sequence (DNA): TGTGCCAGCAGTTACCGGGGACTCCTCCAGAATGAGCAGTTCTTC. This sequence encodes CASSYRGLLQNEQFF.

This clonotype was observed a single time. A much more abundant neighbour one base away suggests this may be a read error. This sequence joins TRBV28 and TRBJ2-7, with D unresolved. This CDR3 has 12 residues. Germline loops: CDR1 MDHEN, CDR2 SYDVKM. This chain's CDR3 is CTSTTSLYEQYF. CDR3 nucleotides: TGTACCAGCACGACGTCCCTTTACGAGCAGTACTTC.

The sample holds a few counts of this clonotype. The chain uses TRBV28 and TRBJ2-6; D is perhaps TRBD1 (5 bases). Germline-derived CDR1 and CDR2 are MDHEN and SYDVKM. The CDR3 loop spans 17 amino acids. V was pared by 3 bases and J by 2 bases, with 14 bases between. The CDR3 spells CASSFRQGTTGANVLTF. The CDR3 DNA is TGTGCCAGCAGTTTTAGGCAGGGTACGACTGGGGCCAACGTCCTGACTTTC.

The genes are TRBV20-1 and TRBJ2-3; D call uncertain. Trimming removed 3 bases at V and 2 bases at J, with 15 bases between. Germline V gene data show CDR1 as DFQATT and CDR2 as SNEGSKA (reference sequence). The CDR3 consists of 15 residues. The CDR3 DNA is TGCAGTGCTAGTAGTAGATCGGGCCTCACAGATACGCAGTATTTT. Residues: CSASSRSGLTDTQYF.

The rearrangement links TRBV10-3 to TRBJ2-5, with TRBD2 identical over 8 bases. Trimming took 3 bases from V and 4 from J; bases not matched to a gene: 7. There are 15 residues in the CDR3. Germline V gives CDR1 ENHRY, CDR2 SYGVKD. CDR3 in amino acids: CAISDASGRGETQYF. As DNA, the CDR3 is TGTGCCATCAGTGATGCTAGCGGGCGGGGAGAGACCCAGTACTTC.

The rearrangement links TRBV19 to TRBJ2-5, with 7 bases that match TRBD1. V lost 4 bases and J lost 5; bases outside the gene matches: 10. The CDR3 is 15 amino acids. Germline CDR1 and CDR2: LNHDA and SQIVND (reference sequence). The CDR3 nucleotides read TGTGCCAGTAGTACCCGACAGGGTTTAGGGGAGACCCAGTACTTC. Its protein is CASSTRQGLGETQYF.

The table lists this clonotype with a few counts. The chain is built from TRBV10-3 and TRBJ2-1, with 10 bases lining up with TRBD1. Trimming at V came to 8 bases and at J to 3 bases, leaving 7 bases not matched to a gene. CDR3 size: 15 residues. Germline V gene lookup returns CDR1 ENHRY and CDR2 SYGVKD. CDR3 loop: CAIEAGTGVYNEQFF. The CDR3 DNA follows: TGTGCCATCGAAGCCGGGACAGGGGTCTACAATGAGCAGTTCTTC.

The rearrangement joins TRBV19 to TRBJ2-1; possible D gene TRBD2, 6 bases. The germline gives CDR1 LNHDA, CDR2 SQIVND (reference sequence). The CDR3 loop spans 18 amino acids. V lost 7 bases, J lost 0 bases, and 22 bases lay in between. Written as DNA, the CDR3 is TGTGCCAGTACCAGGACCGGCGGGACCGTCAGCTCCTACAATGAGCAGTTCTTC. Its translation is CASTRTGGTVSSYNEQFF.

The genes are TRBV5-5 and TRBJ1-3, with D uncertain. V was clipped by 0 bases and J by 0 bases, with 7 bases between them. Germline assignment: CDR1 SGHKS and CDR2 YYEKEE (reference sequence). CDR3 length: 15 amino acids. The CDR3, as DNA: TGTGCCAGCAGCTTGGAAGGCTACTCTGGAAACACCATATATTTT. This encodes CASSLEGYSGNTIYF.

The chain couples TRBV2 to TRBJ2-7; 7 nucleotides align to TRBD2. Per the germline V gene, CDR1 is SNHLY and CDR2 is FYNNEI. This CDR3 comprises 15 residues. J gave up 2 bases and V 8 bases, and 12 bases lay outside the gene matches. The CDR3 bases are TGTGCCAGCTGGACTAGTCAGATGGGAGCCTACGAGCAGTACTTC. It specifies CASWTSQMGAYEQYF.

In this sample, this clonotype turned up a few times. The rearrangement links TRBV28 to TRBJ2-1, with TRBD1 matching 9 bases. Germline CDR1 is MDHEN and CDR2 is SYDVKM. The length of the CDR3 is 12 residues. Trimming removed 2 bases from V and 16 bases from J; junction bases left unmatched: 6. Written as DNA, the CDR3 is TGTGCCAGCAGTTTAACCACAGGGGGCCAATTCTTC. This encodes CASSLTTGGQFF.

This clonotype was counted between two and nine times. This chain joins TRBV5-1 and TRBJ1-5; D uncertain. V dropped 0 bases and J dropped 4 bases, with 5 bases sitting between them. From germline, CDR1 is SGHRS and CDR2 YFSETQ. CDR3 length: 13 residues. The DNA of the CDR3 is TGCGCCAGCAGCTTGGACCTTAATCAGCCCCAGCATTTT. Protein: CASSLDLNQPQHF.

The chain employs TRBV9 and TRBJ2-5; 8 bases line up with TRBD1. The DNA matches TRBJ2-7 better at its end, which makes the J call doubtful. This CDR3 has 14 amino acids. Germline CDR1 reads SGDLS; CDR2 reads YYNGEE. The CDR3 spells CASSPTGASYEQYF. DNA of the CDR3: TGTGCCAGCAGCCCGACAGGGGCCTCCTACGAGCAGTACTTC.

In its sample, this clonotype was seen a few times. The chain links TRBV28 to TRBJ2-7, with D uncertain. In germline, CDR1 is MDHEN, CDR2 SYDVKM. V was cut by 10 bases and J by 4 bases, with 23 bases left in between. The CDR3 has 15 amino acids. The CDR3 is CATAPSGEVFYEQYF. CDR3 nucleotide sequence: TGTGCCACCGCGCCCTCTGGAGAAGTTTTTTACGAGCAGTACTTC.

The V and J genes are TRBV18 and TRBJ2-5; weak D call: TRBD2 (6 bases). The CDR3 loop spans 13 amino acids. Trimming removed 3 bases at V and 8 bases at J, with 13 bases between. CDR1 is KGHSH and CDR2 is LQKENI in the germline V gene. CDR3 protein: CASSPPAGSTQYF. In DNA, the CDR3 is TGTGCCAGCTCACCCCCCGCGGGAAGTACCCAGTACTTC.

Comment on this clonotype: An end of the junction does not agree with germline; a read error may underlie this. This chain links TRBV5-1 with TRBJ2-5, with D possibly being TRBD1 (6 bases). The CDR3 has 14 amino acids. Germline CDR1 reads SGHRS; CDR2 reads YFSETQ. The CDR3 DNA sequence: TGCGCCAGCAGCCAAAAAGGGGGTGCAGAGACCCAGTACTTT. It yields the protein CASSQKGGAETQYF.

This clonotype has only one observation. The CDR3 carries no conserved terminal phenylalanine or tryptophan, so it likely arises from a read error. V usage is TRBV20-1 and J usage is TRBJ2-5; D is unclear. The J call may be mistaken, given a closer DNA end match to TRBJ2-1. Germline values: CDR1 DFQATT, CDR2 SNEGSKA (reference sequence). This CDR3 is 11 amino acids long. CDR3 residues: CSAPPPDEQFL. CDR3 DNA sequence: TGCAGTGCTCCGCCACCGGATGAGCAGTTCCTC.

This clonotype was counted only a few times. The chain uses TRBV24-1 and TRBJ2-2; 7 bases line up with TRBD2. The length of the CDR3 is 15 residues. Germline values: CDR1 KGHDR, CDR2 SFDVKD. V shed 5 bases and J 3 bases; nucleotides not matched to a gene: 5. CDR3 DNA sequence: TGTGCCACCAGTGTAGGAGCGGGACACACCGGGGAGCTGTTTTTT. This sequence encodes CATSVGAGHTGELFF.

This clonotype was observed a few times. The rearrangement links TRBV21-1 to TRBJ2-5; TRBD1 reflects the table's D call only, with no check against the DNA. TRBV21-1 is an annotated pseudogene. The length of the CDR3 is 15 residues. CDR3 residues: CASSATAVLQETQYF. The DNA of the CDR3 is TGTGCCAGCAGTGCGACAGCCGTCCTCCAAGAGACCCAGTACTTC.